These 29 T cell receptor beta chains originate from one sample sequenced in a study of blood T cells in healthy people across ages (dated by TCRdb to 2013 to 2016). The library came from 5' RACE. This sample was sequenced with an Illumina HiSeq 2500. A second PCR of roughly 7 to 11 cycles was performed with a sample-barcoded 5' primer and a J-beta primer mix. Using fastp at Q25 and MiXCR, TCRdb reprocessed the public reads and kept productive beta chains. Under each unique CDR3 protein, matching rows form one entry showing the most common genes and DNA. Within this sample are more than 650,000 distinct CDR3 sequences, with 22% of them counted one time only. Roughly 22% of the sample rests with the top ten. What was sequenced was blood. The receptors were sampled from a man between 70 and 80 years old in good health.

A few counts support this clonotype. One junction end disagrees with the germline gene, perhaps due to a read error. The chain carries TRBV15 and TRBJ2-3; 9 nucleotides line up with TRBD2. There are 18 residues in the CDR3. The germline gives CDR1 LNHNV, CDR2 YYDKDF (reference sequence). CDR3 region: CATSRERASGASTDTRYF. CDR3 coding DNA: TGTGCCACCAGCAGAGAAAGGGCTAGCGGGGCTAGCACAGATACGCGGTATTTT.

The V and J genes are TRBV29-1 and TRBJ2-4; D might be TRBD1 (5 bases). There are 11 residues in the CDR3. The germline V gene encodes CDR1 SQVTM and CDR2 ANQGSEA. V was clipped by 7 bases and J by 12 bases, with 16 bases between them. CDR3 protein: CSGYRQPHQYF. In DNA form, the CDR3 reads TGCAGCGGGTACCGACAGCCGCATCAGTACTTC.

This clonotype was counted a few times. The chain couples TRBV3-1 to TRBJ1-1; 8 bases map to TRBD1. The length of the CDR3 is 15 residues. V lost 4 bases and J lost 4; bases outside the gene matches: 8. Germline V gene sequence: CDR1 LGHDT, CDR2 YNNKEL (reference sequence). The CDR3 bases are TGTGCCAGCAGCCGGACCCTCACAGGGGGCACTGAAGCTTTCTTT. The encoded protein is CASSRTLTGGTEAFF.

There are a few counts of this clonotype. The V gene is TRBV11-2, the J gene TRBJ1-1; 8 bases map to TRBD1. The germline CDR1 and CDR2 sequences are SGHAT and FQNNGV. This CDR3 has 14 amino acids. V lost 5 bases, J lost 4 bases, and 6 bases stayed unmatched. The CDR3 nucleotides are TGTGCCAGCAGCCCAGGGGGCGGGAGCACTGAAGCTTTCTTT. Encoded protein: CASSPGGGSTEAFF.

This clonotype was seen only a few times. The V gene is TRBV20-1, the J gene TRBJ2-3; TRBD1 agrees at 7 bases. Germline V gene data show CDR1 as DFQATT and CDR2 as SNEGSKA (reference sequence). The CDR3 runs to 14 residues. CDR3 sequence reads: CSGAESGGRDTQYF. For the CDR3, the DNA is TGCAGCGGGGCCGAGTCAGGGGGACGGGATACGCAGTATTTT.

The chain recombines TRBV12-3 or TRBV12-4 with TRBJ1-2, with D uncertain. The CDR3 contains 15 residues. Deletions cut 5 bases from V and 4 bases from J, with 17 bases between. CDR3 loop: CASSARDTGGYGYTF. The CDR3 DNA is TGTGCCAGCAGTGCCCGCGATACGGGTGGCTATGGCTACACCTTC.

This clonotype was observed a few times. The V and J genes are TRBV6-5 and TRBJ2-5; the D gene is possibly TRBD2 (6 bases). The V gene lost 0 bases and the J gene lost 5 bases, with 13 bases spanning the gap. Germline V gene data show CDR1 as MNHEY and CDR2 as SVGAGI. The CDR3 totals 15 residues. CDR3 DNA: TGTGCCAGCAGTTACTCTAGCGGCCTAGGGGAGACCCAGTACTTC. This codes for CASSYSSGLGETQYF.

This clonotype was seen a handful of times. The chain is built from TRBV5-1 and TRBJ2-2; a possible D gene is TRBD2 (6 bases). Trimming took 0 bases from V and 2 from J, leaving 11 bases between them. This CDR3 contains 16 residues. The V gene's germline CDR1 is SGHRS and CDR2 YFSETQ. The CDR3 nucleotides are TGCGCCAGCAGCTTGGTCGCGGGAACCAACACCGGGGAGCTGTTTTTT. As protein: CASSLVAGTNTGELFF.

Regarding this clonotype: One base away lies a much larger clone, so this may be a sequencing read error. The V call is TRBV28, the J call TRBJ2-5, with 9 bases that match TRBD2. The CDR3 spans 13 residues. From germline, CDR1 is MDHEN and CDR2 SYDVKM. V shed 8 bases, J shed 6 bases, and the junction held 7 bases outside the gene matches. The CDR3 is CASDSGSAKTQYF. The CDR3 bases are TGTGCCAGCGATAGCGGGAGTGCGAAGACCCAGTACTTC.

The V call is TRBV12-3 or TRBV12-4, the J call TRBJ2-4; D ambiguous. The CDR3 consists of 15 residues. Trimming shortened V by 3 bases and J by 0 bases, and 9 bases separated the two germline ends. CDR3 DNA sequence: TGTGCCAGCAGTTTGGCAGTCGTAGCCAAAAACATTCAGTACTTC. Its protein product is CASSLAVVAKNIQYF.

This chain joins TRBV10-1 and TRBJ2-5; no clear D. The germline V gene encodes CDR1 WNHNN and CDR2 SYGVQD (reference sequence). The CDR3 sequence is 15 residues long. Trimming removed 4 bases from V and 1 base from J, with 13 bases in between. CDR3 amino acids: CASSAVPGLQETQYF. The CDR3 DNA reads TGCGCCAGCAGTGCCGTCCCGGGTCTCCAAGAGACCCAGTACTTC.

The J gene is TRBJ1-5, the V gene TRBV20-1; TRBD1 matches 7 bases. V gave up 1 base and J gave up 0 bases; unmatched junction bases: 6. The CDR3 is 16 residues long. CDR1 DFQATT and CDR2 SNEGSKA come from the germline V gene (reference sequence). CDR3 coding DNA: TGCAGTGCTAGAGCCGGGAGGGGGCTTAGCAATCAGCCCCAGCATTTT. Residues: CSARAGRGLSNQPQHF.

The chain links TRBV27 to TRBJ2-7, with D unresolved. Germline CDR1 and CDR2: MNHEY and SMNVEV (reference sequence). The CDR3 consists of 15 residues. V was pared by 3 bases and J by 0 bases, with 12 bases between. The chain's CDR3 is CASSFGVGRSYEQYF. The DNA of the CDR3 is TGTGCCAGCAGTTTTGGGGTTGGCCGCTCCTACGAGCAGTACTTC.

CDR3 nucleotide sequence: TGTGCCAGCAGCCCCGGAGTAGCGGGAGGGCCTGGCAATGAGCAGTTCTTC. It specifies CASSPGVAGGPGNEQFF. The gene calls are TRBV5-5 and TRBJ2-1; 11 bases fit TRBD2. The CDR3 runs 17 residues. Germline values: CDR1 SGHKS, CDR2 YYEKEE (reference sequence). J was trimmed by 6 bases and V by 4 bases; bases with no gene match: 12.

This clonotype was counted a few times. The V and J genes are TRBV15 and TRBJ2-5; no reliable D call. With the DNA end fitting TRBJ2-1 better, the J assignment may be wrong. The CDR3 consists of 13 residues. From germline, CDR1 is LNHNV and CDR2 YYDKDF (reference sequence). The CDR3 reads CATSRVRYNEQFF. CDR3 in DNA: TGTGCCACCAGCAGAGTAAGGTACAATGAGCAGTTCTTC.

J is TRBJ2-2 and V is TRBV5-1; 8 nucleotides match TRBD1. This CDR3 region has 14 residues. V trimming: 3 bases; J trimming: 10 bases; junction bases outside the gene matches: 8. CDR1 and CDR2 (germline): SGHRS, YFSETQ. DNA of the CDR3: TGCGCCAGCAGCTCTGGGACAGGCGCAACGGAGCTGTTTTTT. This gives the protein CASSSGTGATELFF.

This chain's CDR3 is CSARSDTYGYTF. The DNA for the CDR3 is TGCAGTGCTAGATCGGACACCTATGGCTACACCTTC. The V call is TRBV20-1, the J call TRBJ1-2, with D possibly TRBD1 on 5 matching bases. Germline V gives CDR1 DFQATT, CDR2 SNEGSKA (reference sequence). The CDR3 is 12 amino acids. V lost 2 bases and J lost 4, with 8 bases in between.

In DNA form, the CDR3 reads TGTGCCAGCAGTCCGGGACGCCCTCGGGGAATGAAACTGTTTTTT. It translates to CASSPGRPRGMKLFF. The chain uses TRBV12-3 or TRBV12-4 and TRBJ1-4; weak D call: TRBD1 (5 bases). There are 15 residues in the CDR3. Trimming pared 5 bases from V and 11 bases from J, leaving 21 bases between.

The chain couples TRBV12-3 or TRBV12-4 to TRBJ2-1, with D unclear. This CDR3 region has 12 residues. V dropped 1 base and J dropped 10 bases, with 8 bases sitting between them. The DNA of the CDR3 is TGTGCCAGCAGTTTAGTTACGGCCGAGCAGTTCTTC. Residues: CASSLVTAEQFF.

The chain is built from TRBV4-1 and TRBJ1-2; D gene unclear. Germline V gene data show CDR1 as MGHRA and CDR2 as YSYEKL. CDR3 length: 13 amino acids. Trimming stripped 0 bases from V and 7 bases from J, with 9 bases between. The CDR3 loop reads CASSQDGVGGYTF. The CDR3 DNA reads as TGCGCCAGCAGCCAAGATGGGGTGGGTGGCTACACCTTC.

This clonotype was picked up one time. V and J are TRBV5-1 and TRBJ2-5; tentatively, D is TRBD1 (6 bases). The CDR3 contains 14 residues. In germline, CDR1 is SGHRS, CDR2 YFSETQ. Trimming shortened V by 4 bases and J by 4 bases, and 14 bases separated the two germline ends. CDR3 loop: CASSTQGSGETQYF. In DNA form, the CDR3 reads TGCGCCAGCAGCACACAGGGATCGGGAGAGACCCAGTACTTC.

The V and J genes are TRBV29-1 and TRBJ2-2; TRBD1 aligns across 8 bases. V trimming: 6 bases; J trimming: 7 bases; junction bases outside the gene matches: 10. Germline V gene lookup returns CDR1 SQVTM and CDR2 ANQGSEA. The CDR3 runs 14 residues. This CDR3 is CSVAYRGKGGELFF. The CDR3 nucleotides read TGCAGCGTAGCCTACAGGGGGAAAGGCGGGGAGCTGTTTTTT.

This clonotype occurred a few times. V is TRBV20-1 and J is TRBJ2-3; 8 bases match TRBD2. The germline V gene encodes CDR1 DFQATT and CDR2 SNEGSKA (reference sequence). The CDR3 runs to 15 residues. Losses at the gene ends were 4 bases for V and 5 bases for J; bases not matched to a gene: 11. The CDR3 sequence is CSATIERELGDTQYF. As DNA, the CDR3 is TGCAGTGCTACAATAGAGCGGGAGTTGGGAGATACGCAGTATTTT.

V is TRBV14 and J is TRBJ2-5; 8 bases agree with TRBD2. This CDR3 has 14 residues. CDR1 SGHDN and CDR2 FVKESK come from the germline V gene. After removal of 1 base from V and 6 bases from J, the junction contained 4 bases not matched to a gene. The DNA of the CDR3 is TGTGCCAGCAGCCAAGGCGGGGGGTGGAAGACCCAGTACTTC. Its protein product is CASSQGGGWKTQYF. Full variable domain (remainder filled in from reference TRBV14 and TRBJ2-5): EAGVTQFPSHSVIEKGQTVTLRCDPISGHDNLYWYRRVMGKEIKFLLHFVKESKQDESGMPNNRFLAERTGGTYSTLKVQPAELEDSGVYFCASSQGGGWKTQYFGPGTRLLVL.

This clonotype was observed a handful of times. The chain joins TRBV29-1 to TRBJ1-1; the D is unclear. Germline V gives CDR1 SQVTM, CDR2 ANQGSEA. The CDR3 loop spans 14 amino acids. V was cut by 7 bases and J by 0 bases, with 15 bases left in between. CDR3 in DNA: TGCAGCGCTGATAGGGCGAGGGTGAACACTGAAGCTTTCTTT. Residues: CSADRARVNTEAFF.

The rearrangement joins TRBV5-1 to TRBJ1-1, with 7 positions matching TRBD1. The ends lost 4 bases at V and 1 base at J; junction bases unmatched: 16. Germline V gene data show CDR1 as SGHRS and CDR2 as YFSETQ. The CDR3 is 18 residues long. The CDR3 reads CASSPPRRGRSPNTEAFF. CDR3 DNA: TGCGCCAGCAGCCCTCCGAGGAGGGGGCGCAGTCCGAACACTGAAGCTTTCTTT.

This clonotype occurred a few times. This chain connects TRBV3-1 to TRBJ1-1; D unclear. Trimming cost V 5 bases and J 10 bases, with 11 bases left between them. This CDR3 has 11 residues. Germline lookup yields CDR1 LGHDT and CDR2 YNNKEL (reference sequence). CDR3 protein: CASSSGRRAFF. The CDR3 bases are TGTGCCAGCAGCAGCGGTCGGAGAGCTTTCTTT.

The chain is built from TRBV2 and TRBJ2-5; D call uncertain. The end of the DNA is better explained by TRBJ2-7, so the J call may be wrong. This CDR3 is 12 amino acids long. The V gene's germline CDR1 is SNHLY and CDR2 FYNNEI. The CDR3 region has the DNA TGTGCCAGCAAGCTAACAGCCTACGAGCAGTACTTC. It encodes CASKLTAYEQYF.

This clonotype was counted a few times. This chain joins TRBV29-1 and TRBJ2-1, with a weak D call TRBD1 (5 bases). The CDR3 has 12 residues. CDR1 and CDR2 from the germline V gene are SQVTM and ANQGSEA. V was pared by 2 bases and J by 5 bases, with 7 bases between. The CDR3: CSVEPTDNEQFF. DNA of the CDR3: TGCAGCGTTGAACCGACAGACAATGAGCAGTTCTTC.